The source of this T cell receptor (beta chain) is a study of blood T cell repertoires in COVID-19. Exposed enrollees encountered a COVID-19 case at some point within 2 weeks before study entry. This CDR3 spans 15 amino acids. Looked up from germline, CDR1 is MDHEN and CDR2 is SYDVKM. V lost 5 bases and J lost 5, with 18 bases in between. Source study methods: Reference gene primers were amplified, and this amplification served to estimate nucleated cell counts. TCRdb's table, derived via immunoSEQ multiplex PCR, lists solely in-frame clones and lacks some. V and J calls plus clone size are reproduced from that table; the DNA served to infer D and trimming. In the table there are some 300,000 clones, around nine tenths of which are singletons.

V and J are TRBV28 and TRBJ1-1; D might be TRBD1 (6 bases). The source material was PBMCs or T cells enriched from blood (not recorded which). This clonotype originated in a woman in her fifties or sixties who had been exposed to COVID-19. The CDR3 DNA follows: TGTGCCAGCAGTCCCAGGACAGCTGCAGGGACTGAAGCTTTCTTT. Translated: CASSPRTAAGTEAFF.